This T cell receptor (beta chain) was recorded in a study of human T cells and chemical hapten exposure. Regarding the study as a whole: Expanded TCRs formed significantly more large CDR3 similarity clusters than controls.

TCRdb ran MiXCR on the RACE reads and lists one entry per CDR3 protein. The sample lists about 260,000 distinct CDR3 sequences, about 9% seen once, with about 2.5% in the top ten. Germline V gene lookup returns CDR1 MNHEY and CDR2 SVGEGT. V lost 2 bases, J lost 0 bases, and 5 bases stayed unmatched. The CDR3 is 17 amino acids. This sample's time point: pre-sensitization, week 0. The treatment was: therapeutic diphenylcyclopropenone sensitization with weekly scalp DPC. Suited to DPC and affected by alopecia, the donors ranged from 18 to 70 years old. Concerning this clonotype: Its antigen is not known.

V is TRBV6-2 or TRBV6-3 and J is TRBJ2-1, with 9 bases that match TRBD1. Sequenced material: whole blood, taken in connection with sensitization to the hapten diphenylcyclopropenone (DPC). This clonotype originated in a woman between 40 and 55 years old with alopecia areata. Some clones in this sample may be carry-over from other donors' samples. CDR3 DNA sequence: TGTGCCAGCAGTTACGGAACGGGACAGGGCTCCTACAATGAGCAGTTCTTC. As protein: CASSYGTGQGSYNEQFF.